This entry concerns a single T cell receptor (beta chain). No antigen is known for it. This could be a read error, since a much larger clone is one nucleotide away. Peripheral blood genomic DNA, not sorted cells or RNA, was the template. Rearranged V-D-J TRB sequences were amplified with a mixed TRB-A/B primer pool. Each CDR3 protein is one row after TCRdb ran MiXCR on the multiplex PCR reads. The table shows some 1,000 distinct CDR3 sequences, with about a quarter occurring only once. These data are taken from a study of T cell repertoires in aging, cancer and after chemotherapy. Study-wide results and limits: In each cancer cohort, median generation probability increased across chemotherapy, suggesting thymic output rebounded. Age-matched healthy donors had significantly more diverse, less clonal blood TCR repertoires than untreated cancer patients.

The CDR3 has 14 residues. Trimming pared 1 base from V and 4 bases from J, leaving 7 bases between. Per the germline V gene, CDR1 is MDHEN and CDR2 is SYDVKM. This receptor was identified in a human donor with a solid tumor. Sequencing used blood. The chain uses TRBV28 and TRBJ2-2; perhaps TRBD2 as D (5 bases). The CDR3 reads CASSLSDFTGELFF. The CDR3 bases are TGTGCCAGCAGTTTATCGGACTTCACCGGGGAGCTGTTTTTT.